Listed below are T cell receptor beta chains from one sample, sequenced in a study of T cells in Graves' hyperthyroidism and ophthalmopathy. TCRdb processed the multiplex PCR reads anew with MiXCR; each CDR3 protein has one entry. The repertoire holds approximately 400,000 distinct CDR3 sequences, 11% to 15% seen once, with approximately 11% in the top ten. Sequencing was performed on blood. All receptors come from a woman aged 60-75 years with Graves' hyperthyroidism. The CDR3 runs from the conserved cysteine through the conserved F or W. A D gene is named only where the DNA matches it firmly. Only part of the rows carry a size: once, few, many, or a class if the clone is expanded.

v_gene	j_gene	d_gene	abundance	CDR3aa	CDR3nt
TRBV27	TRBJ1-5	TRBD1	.	CASRLTGESNQPQHF	TGTGCCAGCAGATTAACAGGGGAGAGCAATCAGCCCCAGCATTTT
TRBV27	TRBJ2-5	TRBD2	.	CASTRTGTSEETQYF	TGTGCCAGCACGAGGACGGGGACTAGCGAGGAGACCCAGTACTTC
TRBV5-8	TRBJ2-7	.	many	CASSLVGEQYF	TGTGCCAGCAGCTTGGTGGGCGAGCAGTACTTC
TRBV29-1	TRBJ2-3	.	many	CSVAKQGVPSTDTQYF	TGCAGCGTTGCCAAACAGGGCGTCCCTAGCACAGATACGCAGTATTTT
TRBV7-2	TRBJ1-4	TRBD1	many	CASSRRDSSGEKLFF	TGTGCCAGCAGCCGCAGGGACAGCAGCGGTGAAAAACTGTTTTTT
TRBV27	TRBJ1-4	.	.	CASSLTREKLFF	TGTGCCAGCAGTCTCACAAGGGAAAAACTGTTTTTT
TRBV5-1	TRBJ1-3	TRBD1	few	CASRDRAAVSGNTIYF	TGCGCCAGCAGAGACAGGGCAGCAGTCTCTGGAAACACCATATATTTT
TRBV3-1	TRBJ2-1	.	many	CASSQEGRDNNEQFF	TGTGCCAGCAGCCAAGAAGGTCGGGACAACAATGAGCAGTTCTTC
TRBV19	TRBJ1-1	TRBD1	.	CASSKTPGQGYTEAFF	TGTGCCAGTAGCAAAACACCGGGACAGGGTTACACTGAAGCTTTCTTT
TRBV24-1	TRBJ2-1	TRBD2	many	CATSGQGRAGGSYNEQFF	TGTGCCACCAGTGGCCAGGGGAGAGCGGGAGGGTCCTACAATGAGCAGTTCTTC
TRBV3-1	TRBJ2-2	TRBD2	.	CASSQDRGSGRVTGELFF	TGTGCCAGCAGCCAAGATCGGGGTAGCGGGAGGGTCACCGGGGAGCTGTTTTTT
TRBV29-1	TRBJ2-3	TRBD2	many	CSARSGIADTQYF	TGCAGCGCCCGTAGCGGGATCGCAGATACGCAGTATTTT
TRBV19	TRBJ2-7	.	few	CASRERGWGPYEQYF	TGTGCCAGTAGGGAGAGGGGTTGGGGCCCCTACGAGCAGTACTTC
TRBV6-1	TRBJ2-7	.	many	CASTGSGSYEQYF	TGTGCCAGCACGGGATCCGGTTCCTACGAGCAGTACTTC
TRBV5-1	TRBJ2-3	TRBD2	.	CASSLLGLAGGTDTQYF	TGCGCCAGCAGCTTGCTAGGACTAGCGGGAGGCACAGATACGCAGTATTTT
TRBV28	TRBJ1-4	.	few	CARGRGDEKLFF	TGTGCCCGGGGGAGGGGCGATGAAAAACTGTTTTTT
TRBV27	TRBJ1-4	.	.	CASSTLTAGATNEKLFF	TGTGCCAGCAGCACATTGACGGCGGGGGCAACTAATGAAAAACTGTTTTTT
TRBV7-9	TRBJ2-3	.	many	CASSLMFFRGTDTQYF	TGTGCCAGCAGCTTAATGTTCTTCCGGGGCACAGATACGCAGTATTTT
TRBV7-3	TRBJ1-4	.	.	CASSLYPPPNEKLFF	TGTGCCAGCAGCTTATACCCCCCCCCTAATGAAAAACTGTTTTTT
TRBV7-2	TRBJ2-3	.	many	CASKQGRSTDTQYF	TGTGCCAGCAAACAGGGTCGCAGCACAGATACGCAGTATTTT
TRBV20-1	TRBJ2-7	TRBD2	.	CSATGTSEIHEQYF	TGCAGTGCTACTGGGACTAGCGAGATCCACGAGCAGTACTTC
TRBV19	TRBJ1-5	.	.	CASSNGNSRNQPQHF	TGTGCCAGTAGTAACGGGAACAGTCGCAATCAGCCCCAGCATTTT
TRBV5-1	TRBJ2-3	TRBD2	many	CASKTSGRHTQYF	TGCGCCAGCAAGACTAGCGGGAGGCATACGCAGTATTTT
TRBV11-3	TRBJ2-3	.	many	CASSTLRDTQYF	TGTGCCAGCAGCACTCTGCGGGATACGCAGTATTTT
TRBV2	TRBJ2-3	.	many	CASSEGTDTQYF	TGTGCCAGCAGTGAGGGAACAGATACGCAGTATTTT
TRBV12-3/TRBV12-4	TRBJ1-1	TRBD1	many	CASSPTRQGQVNTEAFF	TGTGCCAGCAGTCCCACGAGACAGGGCCAGGTGAACACTGAAGCTTTCTTT
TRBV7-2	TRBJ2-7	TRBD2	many	CASSISGSYEQYF	TGTGCCAGCAGCATTAGCGGGAGTTACGAGCAGTACTTC
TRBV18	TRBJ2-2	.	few	CASSPSRTNPGELFF	TGTGCCAGCTCACCAAGTAGGACGAACCCCGGGGAGCTGTTTTTT
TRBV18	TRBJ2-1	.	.	CASSPTPPGPLYNEQFF	TGTGCCAGCTCACCCACACCGCCCGGGCCACTTTACAATGAGCAGTTCTTC
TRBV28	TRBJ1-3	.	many	CASSLFIGQGKNTIYF	TGTGCCAGCAGTTTATTCATTGGGCAGGGTAAAAACACCATATATTTT
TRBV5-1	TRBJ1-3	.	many	CASSPGRPAGNTIYF	TGCGCCAGCAGCCCGGGCCGACCGGCTGGAAACACCATATATTTT
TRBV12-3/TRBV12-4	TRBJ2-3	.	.	CASSLVGRGVDTQYF	TGTGCCAGCAGTTTAGTCGGCAGGGGGGTAGATACGCAGTATTTT
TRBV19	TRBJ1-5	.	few	CASSIGHPNQPQHF	TGTGCCAGTAGTATAGGGCACCCCAATCAGCCCCAGCATTTT
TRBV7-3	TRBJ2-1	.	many	CASSLSTRNSNEQFF	TGTGCCAGCAGCTTATCTACTAGAAATAGCAATGAGCAGTTCTTC
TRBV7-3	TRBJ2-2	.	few	CASSPWMNTGELFF	TGTGCCAGCAGCCCATGGATGAACACCGGGGAGCTGTTTTTT
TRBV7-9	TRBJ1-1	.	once	CASSLAGRPTETFF	TGTGCCAGCAGCTTAGCCGGCAGACCGACTGAAACTTTCTTT
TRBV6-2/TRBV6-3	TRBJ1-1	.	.	CASSYGMGWNTEAFF	TGTGCCAGCAGTTACGGGATGGGGTGGAACACTGAAGCTTTCTTT
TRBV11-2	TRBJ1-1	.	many	CASSLARQNTEAFF	TGTGCCAGCAGCTTAGCGAGACAAAACACTGAAGCTTTCTTT
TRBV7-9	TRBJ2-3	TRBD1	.	CASTPTGTATDTQYF	TGTGCCAGCACGCCAACCGGGACAGCCACAGATACGCAGTATTTT
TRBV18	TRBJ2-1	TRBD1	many	CASSPLDRDGEQFF	TGTGCCAGCTCACCCCTTGACAGGGACGGTGAGCAGTTCTTC